This section outlines one T cell receptor beta chain sequence together with its context. Its cognate antigen is unknown. The CDR3 extends over 15 amino acids. The V end lost 3 bases, the J end lost 2 bases, and 13 bases lay between the germline ends. Germline CDR1 is SGHVS and CDR2 is FNYEAQ. This entry comes from a study of T cell responses to AZD1222 COVID-19 vaccine. Findings and limits, study-wide: Clonal diversity was possibly underestimated, and white British individuals and females predominated among donors.

TCRdb's table, derived via immunoSEQ multiplex PCR, lists solely in-frame clones and lacks some. The table has about 190,000 clones, about 94% seen once. Sequenced material: peripheral blood, taken on day 0 of AZD1222 vaccination. This TCR came from an adult in good health. The chain has TRBV7-6 and TRBJ2-5, with no clear D. The CDR3 DNA is TGTGCCAGCAGCTTCCTACCCCTGGGGCAAGAGACCCAGTACTTC. This gives the protein CASSFLPLGQETQYF.